The rows below give T cell receptor beta chains drawn from one sample of a study of blood T cells in healthy people across ages. TCRdb redid the calling of the 5' RACE reads with MiXCR, one entry per CDR3 protein. This sample has about 680,000 distinct CDR3 sequences; around 48% occur once, and the top ten carry around a third. The sequenced material came from blood. The receptors here all came from a woman aged 60-75 years in good health. CDR3s include the opening cysteine and the closing phenylalanine or tryptophan. The order of the fields is J gene, D gene, V gene, clone size, CDR3 protein, CDR3 DNA. A D gene is named only where the DNA matches it firmly. Clone size, where shown, is once, few, many, or a class for clones that have expanded.

>TRBJ2-1|TRBD2|TRBV4-2|few
CASSQEAGATYNEQFF
TGTGCCAGCAGCCAAGAAGCGGGAGCCACTTACAATGAGCAGTTCTTC
>TRBJ1-2|-|TRBV16|-
CASSQFTDRQSDYGYTF
TGTGCCAGCAGCCAATTTACTGACAGGCAGTCCGACTATGGCTACACCTTC
>TRBJ2-5|TRBD2|TRBV20-1|-
CSAIKREKLYNEQYF
TGCAGTGCTATAAAGCGGGAGAAACTTTACAATGAGCAGTACTTC
>TRBJ1-1|-|TRBV5-1|few
CASSQPDTEAFF
TGCGCCAGCAGCCAACCGGACACTGAAGCTTTCTTT
>TRBJ1-1|TRBD1|TRBV4-2|once
CASSQADRAYTEAFF
TGTGCCAGCAGCCAGGCCGACAGGGCTTACACTGAAGCTTTCTTT
>TRBJ2-1|TRBD2|TRBV6-6|-
CASSSDSRGGFF
TGTGCCAGCAGTTCAGACAGCCGGGGGGGGTTCTTC
>TRBJ2-7|TRBD1|TRBV28|few
CASSRPGQGFYEQYF
TGTGCCAGCAGCCGACCCGGACAGGGATTCTACGAGCAGTACTTC
>TRBJ2-4|TRBD1|TRBV20-1|once
CSASPPTGVGNIQYF
TGCAGTGCTAGTCCCCCGACAGGGGTAGGGAACATTCAGTACTTC
>TRBJ2-1|-|TRBV9|-
CASSVRKGRSLYNEQFF
TGTGCCAGCAGCGTAAGGAAGGGCCGCAGCCTTTACAATGAGCAGTTCTTC
>TRBJ2-7|TRBD2|TRBV11-2|-
CASSNSGSFYEQYF
TGTGCCAGCAGCAATAGCGGGAGTTTCTACGAGCAGTACTTC
>TRBJ2-3|-|TRBV28|-
CASSPHRESDTQYF
TGTGCCAGCAGTCCCCACAGGGAATCAGATACGCAGTATTTT
>TRBJ2-5|TRBD1|TRBV18|many
CASSPPGQKETQYF
TGTGCCAGCTCACCACCGGGACAGAAGGAGACCCAGTACTTC
>TRBJ2-1|TRBD2|TRBV2|-
CASSEWAGVKAEQFF
TGTGCCAGCAGTGAATGGGCGGGAGTGAAGGCTGAGCAGTTCTTC
>TRBJ2-2|-|TRBV7-8|-
CASSRDFGELFF
TGTGCCAGCAGCCGCGACTTCGGGGAGCTGTTTTTT
>TRBJ2-1|TRBD2|TRBV2|-
CASSEAGGSGHNEQFF
TGTGCCAGCAGTGAAGCGGGGGGGTCTGGGCACAATGAGCAGTTCTTC
>TRBJ1-2|TRBD1|TRBV28|-
CASSLGFNRGDGYTF
TGTGCCAGCAGTTTAGGTTTCAACAGGGGAGATGGCTACACCTTC
>TRBJ1-2|TRBD1|TRBV18|few
CASSRVGQENYGYTF
TGTGCCAGCTCACGGGTGGGACAGGAGAACTATGGCTACACCTTC
>TRBJ2-7|-|TRBV7-2|-
CASSLGSFEGYEQYF
TGTGCCAGCAGCCTTGGGAGCTTTGAGGGCTACGAGCAGTACTTC
>TRBJ2-3|TRBD1|TRBV5-1|-
CASSLRQGASDTQYF
TGCGCCAGCAGCCTGAGACAGGGGGCCTCAGATACGCAGTATTTT
>TRBJ1-2|-|TRBV5-1|once
CASGPGGPPNYGYTF
TGCGCCAGCGGCCCGGGTGGACCGCCGAACTATGGCTACACCTTC
>TRBJ2-3|-|TRBV5-6|-
CASSRRGGDTQYF
TGTGCCAGCAGCCGTCGTGGTGGGGATACGCAGTATTTT
>TRBJ1-4|-|TRBV9|-
CASSEGRDEKLFF
TGTGCCAGCAGCGAGGGAAGGGATGAAAAACTGTTTTTT
>TRBJ1-2|-|TRBV5-5|-
CASSLETGHYGYTF
TGTGCCAGCAGCTTGGAGACAGGCCACTATGGCTACACCTTC
>TRBJ2-3|-|TRBV25-1|few
CASRKQGPVADTQYF
TGTGCCAGCAGGAAACAGGGCCCCGTAGCAGATACGCAGTATTTT
>TRBJ2-1|TRBD2|TRBV5-1|-
CASSVGHDSGGLGEQFF
TGCGCCAGCAGCGTTGGACACGATAGCGGGGGTCTGGGTGAGCAGTTCTTC
>TRBJ2-7|TRBD1|TRBV7-2|-
CASSRETGSNEQYF
TGTGCCAGCAGCCGCGAGACAGGGAGCAATGAGCAGTACTTC
>TRBJ2-7|-|TRBV14|once
CASSLRVINEQYF
TGTGCCAGCAGCCTCAGGGTAATAAACGAGCAGTACTTC
>TRBJ1-2|-|TRBV28|-
CASSLARDRYGYTF
TGTGCCAGCAGTTTAGCTAGGGACCGATATGGCTACACCTTC
>TRBJ2-3|-|TRBV27|many
CASTSAGYTDTQYF
TGTGCCAGCACCTCCGCCGGGTACACAGATACGCAGTATTTT
>TRBJ1-1|-|TRBV6-6|-
CASSYSGIAEAFF
TGTGCCAGCAGTTATTCGGGTATCGCTGAAGCTTTCTTT
>TRBJ2-1|-|TRBV7-9|-
CASSLVQGLNEQFF
TGTGCCAGCAGCTTAGTTCAGGGCCTGAATGAGCAGTTCTTC
>TRBJ2-6|-|TRBV11-1|few
CASSQGSSGSGANVLTF
TGTGCCAGCAGCCAAGGATCTTCGGGGTCTGGGGCCAACGTCCTGACTTTC
>TRBJ2-4|TRBD1|TRBV6-6|-
CASKEGGAGIQYF
TGTGCCAGCAAGGAAGGGGGCGCGGGCATTCAGTACTTC
>TRBJ2-7|-|TRBV7-2|few
CASSLTVRTSYEQYF
TGTGCCAGCAGCTTAACGGTCAGAACCTCCTACGAGCAGTACTTC
>TRBJ2-1|TRBD2|TRBV5-1|-
CASSITSGTLNGQFF
TGCGCCAGCAGCATCACTAGCGGGACGCTCAATGGGCAGTTCTTC
>TRBJ1-2|-|TRBV7-2|few
CASSGPGAASYGYTF
TGTGCCAGCAGCGGGCCGGGAGCCGCCTCCTATGGCTACACCTTC
>TRBJ2-1|-|TRBV7-9|few
CASSIRRTTTAYNEQFF
TGTGCCAGCAGCATAAGACGGACTACAACCGCATACAATGAGCAGTTCTTC
>TRBJ2-1|TRBD2|TRBV29-1|-
CSVPSGRAYNEQFF
TGCAGCGTGCCTAGCGGGAGGGCCTACAATGAGCAGTTCTTC
>TRBJ2-7|TRBD2|TRBV20-1|few
CSGEGSSGSSYEQYF
TGCAGTGGAGAGGGGTCTAGCGGAAGCTCCTACGAGCAGTACTTC
>TRBJ2-4|-|TRBV14|-
CASSQRWEKQYF
TGTGCCAGCAGCCAAAGGTGGGAGAAGCAGTACTTC
>TRBJ1-2|-|TRBV3-1|-
CASSQRTEYGYTF
TGTGCCAGCAGCCAACGAACGGAATATGGCTACACCTTC
>TRBJ2-1|-|TRBV29-1|many
CSVDRGDEQFF
TGCAGCGTTGACCGGGGAGATGAGCAGTTCTTC